Listed below are T cell receptor beta chains from one sample, sequenced in a study of T cells expressing NK-cell markers. TCRdb re-called the 5' RACE reads; one entry per CDR3 protein, DNA not given. Its listing shows 300,000 to 450,000 distinct CDR3 sequences. Sequenced material: blood T cells: a sorted CD56 or NKG2C T cell subset, CD4+ or CD8+ T cells, or bulk PBMC T cells (not recorded which). The source of these receptors is a man aged 18-69 years in good health. Both conserved end residues are part of each CDR3.

v_call,j_call,cdr3_aa
TRBV3-1,TRBJ1-6,CASRAGNSPLHF
TRBV19,TRBJ1-4,CASSIRGFVDEKLFF
TRBV29-1,TRBJ1-1,CSAEEWRNTEAFF
TRBV27,TRBJ1-6,CASSYGRANSPLHF
TRBV11-2,TRBJ2-6,CASSFGWGSGANVLTF
TRBV20-1,TRBJ1-4,CSARDRLEKLFF
TRBV20-1,TRBJ2-7,CSACDGLSYEQYF
TRBV7-9,TRBJ1-4,CASSFRQAGGNEKLFF
TRBV25-1,TRBJ2-1,CASSWGPRRNEQFF
TRBV9,TRBJ2-7,CASSVVVLGCYYEQYF
TRBV5-1,TRBJ1-4,CASSLGSATNEKLFF
TRBV12-3/TRBV12-4,TRBJ2-7,CASRPDRERWQYF
TRBV6-5,TRBJ1-6,CASSYGRNYNSPLHF
TRBV12-3/TRBV12-4,TRBJ2-3,CASRKQGTSSTDTQYF
TRBV6-6,TRBJ2-7,CASSDITGIGYF
TRBV6-5,TRBJ1-1,CASSYSDRGSNTEAFF
TRBV6-1,TRBJ1-2,CASRRLRAAGGYTF
TRBV6-1,TRBJ2-7,CASSLRATGTGISYEQYF
TRBV11-2,TRBJ1-1,CASSPWQRDKAFF
TRBV20-1,TRBJ2-7,CSARDRVRAYEQYF
TRBV12-3/TRBV12-4,TRBJ2-5,CASSLYGNQETQYF
TRBV27,TRBJ2-2,CASSLQVAGGYTGELFF
TRBV6-5,TRBJ1-1,CASSHGASGANTEAFF
TRBV5-4,TRBJ2-2,CASSFSGGISGELFF
TRBV3-1,TRBJ1-6,CASSQGSHNSPLHF
TRBV5-5,TRBJ2-7,CASSFDVFTEQYF
TRBV7-2,TRBJ2-3,CASSLGFTRSDTQYF
TRBV20-1,TRBJ2-7,CGGSGYNEQYF
TRBV18,TRBJ2-5,CASSSVAGGIRQETQYF
TRBV27,TRBJ2-7,CASRPRGREYEQYF
TRBV4-2,TRBJ2-4,CASSQEVAMMGYKNIQYF
TRBV12-3/TRBV12-4,TRBJ2-1,CASSLRAGGFNEQFF
TRBV4-1,TRBJ2-7,CASSQWPDRDFNEQYF
TRBV6-1,TRBJ1-5,CASSEQGGQPQHF
TRBV18,TRBJ2-7,CASSQRTGADDYEQYF
TRBV25-1,TRBJ1-5,CASSEREDQPQHF
TRBV3-1,TRBJ2-3,CASSHSSTDTQYF
TRBV20-1,TRBJ2-3,CSARDLDRGLLAWTDTQYF
TRBV5-1,TRBJ2-5,CASSPFGGALSETQYF
TRBV4-2,TRBJ2-7,CASSQSTTSSYEQYF
TRBV20-1,TRBJ1-1,CSAGRTVGNTEAFF
TRBV6-5,TRBJ1-6,CASSPLGKGQLGSPLHF
TRBV2,TRBJ2-3,CASSEKVLANTDTQYF
TRBV18,TRBJ2-3,CASSPPEHGASTDTQYF
TRBV28,TRBJ2-7,CASGTRVEQYF
TRBV20-1,TRBJ1-6,CSAIGGTDNSPLHF
TRBV12-3/TRBV12-4,TRBJ1-1,CASSPGGKVIEAFF
TRBV18,TRBJ2-4,CASSPPGGLAKNIQYF
TRBV20-1,TRBJ2-5,CSALDRGGRETQYF
TRBV5-4,TRBJ2-3,CASGKASTDTQYF
TRBV30,TRBJ2-7,CAWSVKFEETGSSYEQYF
TRBV11-2,TRBJ2-7,CASSLNERGNEQYF
TRBV20-1,TRBJ2-7,CSTKAGGYEQYF
TRBV19,TRBJ2-1,CASSADRTNNEQFF
TRBV14,TRBJ2-7,CASSQGQQGPYEQYF
TRBV11-2,TRBJ1-1,CASSLEGRVIPEAFF
TRBV7-9,TRBJ2-1,CASSHDGAGASNEQFF